This T cell receptor beta chain was retrieved from a study of blood T cell repertoires in COVID-19. Study background: There were acute and convalescent COVID-19 samples, and they came from the United States, Italy and Spain. T cells, B-cell-depleted T cells, or PBMCs supplied cDNA or gDNA.

Authors' processing steps: Amplified reference gene primers provided the basis for estimating nucleated cell counts. TCRdb's table, derived via immunoSEQ multiplex PCR, lists solely in-frame clones and lacks some. That table furnishes V, J and clone size, whereas the DNA furnished D and trimming. The sample yields a few hundred thousand clones, approximately 90% seen once. The CDR3 consists of 14 residues. Germline lookup yields CDR1 SGHRS and CDR2 YFSETQ. Trimming took off 4 bases at V and 0 bases at J, with 10 bases between the two ends. The chain uses TRBV5-1 and TRBJ1-2, with a weak D call TRBD1 (6 bases). The sample was peripheral blood. This TCR derives from a man aged 60 to 69 who had recovered from COVID-19. The CDR3 here is CASSPTGANYGYTF. CDR3 nucleotides: TGCGCCAGCAGCCCGACAGGAGCTAACTATGGCTACACCTTC.